The 23 T cell receptor beta chains presented below share a single source sample, sequenced in a study of blood T cell repertoires in COVID-19. Clones were read by immunoSEQ multiplex PCR, and TCRdb kept only the in-frame ones, dropping some. The data contain 55,000 to 80,000 clones, 65% to 85% of them singletons. The sample consisted of peripheral blood. These receptors all stem from a human donor in a cohort sampled during active COVID-19.

The rearrangement joins TRBV9 to TRBJ2-1; 8 bases map to TRBD2. This CDR3 spans 16 amino acids. Germline trimming cut 4 bases from V and 0 bases from J; bases unmatched to any gene: 6. Germline lookup yields CDR1 SGDLS and CDR2 YYNGEE. In DNA form, the CDR3 reads TGTGCCAGCAGCACATACGGGGGGGCCTCCTACAATGAGCAGTTCTTC. Protein: CASSTYGGASYNEQFF.

The chain has TRBV19 and TRBJ2-7; 10 bases fit TRBD1. The CDR3 has 14 amino acids. Germline V CDR1 and CDR2: LNHDA, SQIVND (reference sequence). Trimming cost V 3 bases and J 3 bases; bases outside gene matches: 2. The CDR3 nucleotides are TGTGCCAGTAGTATCCGGGACAGGGGCTACGAGCAGTACTTC. Amino acid sequence: CASSIRDRGYEQYF.

The chain recombines TRBV12-3 or TRBV12-4 with TRBJ1-2; a weak D match, TRBD1 (6 bases). The length of the CDR3 is 12 residues. V lost 11 bases, J lost 2 bases, and 12 bases lay in between. The CDR3 spells CAVPRGNYGYTF. The CDR3 DNA sequence: TGTGCCGTCCCCAGGGGCAACTATGGCTACACCTTC.

This sequence joins TRBV18 and TRBJ2-7; 13 bases align to TRBD2. Unmatched junction bases numbered 8, after V lost 3 bases and J lost 9 bases. The CDR3 is 15 residues long. Germline CDR1 KGHSH, CDR2 LQKENI. CDR3 DNA sequence: TGTGCCAGCTCACCCGGGACTAGCGGGGCCCCTGGGCAGTACTTC. Protein sequence: CASSPGTSGAPGQYF.

This chain connects TRBV5-6 to TRBJ1-5; D gene uncertain. Trimming removed 0 bases from V and 0 bases from J, with 10 bases in between. The CDR3 length is 16 residues. CDR1 is SGHDT, CDR2 YYEEEE, per germline. The CDR3 sequence is CASSLAGDLSNQPQHF. The CDR3 nucleotides read TGTGCCAGCAGCTTGGCTGGAGACCTTAGCAATCAGCCCCAGCATTTT.

J is TRBJ2-1 and V is TRBV27; TRBD2 might be the D (6 bases). From germline, CDR1 is MNHEY and CDR2 SMNVEV (reference sequence). The CDR3 has 12 residues. Trimming removed 8 bases from V and 9 bases from J, with 14 bases in between. CDR3 sequence: CASCRGVGEQFF. CDR3 nucleotides: TGTGCCAGCTGCCGCGGGGTAGGTGAGCAGTTCTTC.

The chain is built from TRBV27 and TRBJ2-3; D might be TRBD2 (5 bases). The V gene's germline CDR1 is MNHEY and CDR2 SMNVEV (reference sequence). The CDR3 contains 16 residues. Trimming cost V 5 bases and J 4 bases, with 19 bases left between them. Written as DNA, the CDR3 is TGTGCCAGCAGTCCCTCCGGACTCCTCTCCCCAGATACGCAGTATTTT. Translated, it gives CASSPSGLLSPDTQYF.

V and J are TRBV4-1 and TRBJ1-2; D is ambiguous. The germline gives CDR1 MGHRA, CDR2 YSYEKL. V lost 4 bases, J lost 0 bases, and 12 bases lay in between. The CDR3 is 15 residues long. In DNA form, the CDR3 reads TGCGCCAGCAGCCCTACCGTTAATTCTAACTATGGCTACACCTTC. Translating gives CASSPTVNSNYGYTF.

This chain links TRBV28 with TRBJ2-6, with D maybe TRBD1 (6 bases). The CDR3 consists of 16 residues. The germline CDR1 and CDR2 sequences are MDHEN and SYDVKM. For the CDR3, the DNA is TGTGCTACCAGACCCAGGGGCGAGGCTGGGGCCAACGTCCTGACTTTC. Translated, it gives CATRPRGEAGANVLTF.

V and J are TRBV7-6 and TRBJ1-4; tentatively, D is TRBD1 (6 bases). The CDR3 contains 16 residues. Germline CDR1 is SGHVS and CDR2 is FNYEAQ. The V end lost 4 bases, the J end lost 0 bases, and 12 bases lay between the germline ends. The CDR3 sequence is CASSYRGGATNEKLFF. The DNA of the CDR3 is TGTGCCAGCAGCTACCGAGGGGGGGCAACTAATGAAAAACTGTTTTTT.

The rearrangement uses TRBV7-8 and TRBJ2-7; D is possibly TRBD2 (5 bases). This CDR3 has 15 amino acids. Trimming shortened V by 1 base and J by 6 bases, and 16 bases separated the two germline ends. Germline CDR1 is SGHVS and CDR2 is FQNEAQ. The CDR3 region has the DNA TGTGCCAGCAGCTTAGGAGGACTTACGCCGCCCGAGCAGTACTTC. Its translation is CASSLGGLTPPEQYF.

The chain has TRBV11-3 and TRBJ2-2; D is unclear. The germline gives CDR1 SGHNT, CDR2 YENEEA. Trimming shortened V by 0 bases and J by 6 bases, and 8 bases separated the two germline ends. The CDR3 length is 14 residues. CDR3 amino acids: CASSLEVRAGELFF. Here the CDR3 DNA reads TGTGCCAGCAGCTTAGAGGTTCGCGCCGGGGAGCTGTTTTTT.

J is TRBJ2-6 and V is TRBV19, with D tentatively TRBD2 (7 bases). Per germline, CDR1 LNHDA and CDR2 SQIVND (reference sequence). The ends were cut back, 7 bases at V and 2 bases at J, with 12 bases in the middle. CDR3 size: 15 residues. This CDR3 reads CASNTGGAGANVLTF. In DNA, the CDR3 is TGTGCCAGTAATACGGGGGGCGCTGGGGCCAACGTCCTGACTTTC.

V usage is TRBV5-1 and J usage is TRBJ2-5; 8 bases map to TRBD1. Trimming at V came to 0 bases and at J to 7 bases, leaving 11 bases not matched to a gene. Germline V gene sequence: CDR1 SGHRS, CDR2 YFSETQ. This CDR3 comprises 16 residues. CDR3 in amino acids: CASSLGDRTQGGTQYF. Written as DNA, the CDR3 is TGCGCCAGCAGCTTGGGGGACAGGACCCAGGGGGGGACCCAGTACTTC.

This chain joins TRBV4-2 and TRBJ2-7; the D is unclear. Germline CDR1 is LGHNA and CDR2 is YNFKEQ. Trimming left V 0 bases short and J 0 bases short, with 9 bases between. CDR3 length: 15 amino acids. Here the CDR3 reads CASSQDPGGSYEQYF. The CDR3 coding sequence is TGTGCCAGCAGCCAAGATCCCGGCGGCTCCTACGAGCAGTACTTC.

In its sample, this clone was seen a few times. The V and J genes are TRBV27 and TRBJ1-2, with 7 bases lining up with TRBD1. The J segment lost 4 bases and the V segment lost 8 bases, leaving 10 bases of the junction unmatched. The CDR3 runs to 14 residues. Germline V gives CDR1 MNHEY, CDR2 SMNVEV (reference sequence). The CDR3 nucleotides are TGTGCCAGCGGAACCGGGACAGCGACCTATGGCTACACCTTC. This gives the protein CASGTGTATYGYTF.

This rearrangement joins TRBV27 to TRBJ2-7; D perhaps matches TRBD2 (6 bases). V was clipped by 5 bases and J by 1 base, with 21 bases between them. The CDR3 extends over 17 amino acids. Germline loops: CDR1 MNHEY, CDR2 SMNVEV (reference sequence). CDR3 loop: CASSPAGLRAGSYEQYF. In DNA form, the CDR3 reads TGTGCCAGCAGTCCCGCCGGACTACGTGCGGGTTCCTACGAGCAGTACTTC.

The chain is built from TRBV2 and TRBJ1-2; no reliable D call. The CDR3 totals 12 residues. V dropped 6 bases and J dropped 4 bases, with 9 bases sitting between them. Germline-derived CDR1 and CDR2 are SNHLY and FYNNEI. The CDR3 region has the DNA TGTGCCAGCAGCTTGCGACTCTATGGCTACACCTTC. Encoded protein: CASSLRLYGYTF. The full variable domain, completed using reference TRBV2 and TRBJ1-2, is EPEVTQTPSHQVTQMGQEVILRCVPISNHLYFYWYRQILGQKVEFLVSFYNNEISEKSEIFDDQFSVERPDGSNFTLKIRSTKLEDSAMYFCASSLRLYGYTFGSGTRLTVV.

V gene TRBV19 combines with J gene TRBJ1-1; TRBD1 might be the D (5 bases). Germline-derived CDR1 and CDR2 are LNHDA and SQIVND (reference sequence). The CDR3 length is 12 residues. Trimming stripped 10 bases from V and 2 bases from J, with 11 bases between. The CDR3 bases are TGTGCCACAAAGCAGGGAAACACTGAAGCTTTCTTT. Translating it yields CATKQGNTEAFF.

The J gene is TRBJ2-7, the V gene TRBV6-5; perhaps TRBD2 as D (7 bases). The CDR3 is 15 residues long. The V end lost 2 bases, the J end lost 4 bases, and 15 bases lay between the germline ends. Germline V CDR1 and CDR2: MNHEY, SVGAGI. In nucleotides, the CDR3 is TGTGCCAGCAGTTACCGGGGGGCCGCAAATTACGAGCAGTACTTC. Its translation: CASSYRGAANYEQYF.

This chain uses TRBV30 with TRBJ2-5, with D tentatively TRBD1 (6 bases). The CDR3 is made up of 12 amino acids. CDR1 GTSNPN and CDR2 SVGIG come from the germline V gene (reference sequence). The germline V and J ends were trimmed by 5 bases and 10 bases, with 17 bases remaining between them. CDR3 DNA: TGTGCCTGGCAACAGGGAGCCCGAATCCAGTACTTC. It yields the protein CAWQQGARIQYF.

The chain joins TRBV13 to TRBJ1-2, with 7 bases aligning to TRBD1. The CDR3 length is 12 residues. J lost 8 bases, V lost 4 bases, and 4 bases had no gene match. Germline CDR1 reads PRHDT; CDR2 reads FYEKMQ (reference sequence). This CDR3 is CASSSGTDGYTF. As DNA, the CDR3 is TGTGCCAGCAGCTCCGGGACAGACGGCTACACCTTC.

V usage is TRBV5-4 and J usage is TRBJ2-5, with 14 nucleotides matching TRBD2. Germline loops: CDR1 SGHNT, CDR2 YYREEE (reference sequence). CDR3 length: 16 amino acids. The junction had 7 bases not matched to a gene; V was cut back by 4 bases and J by 5 bases. CDR3 bases: TGTGCCAGCAGCCAGGGACTAGCGGGGGTCGGGGAGACCCAGTACTTC. Amino acids: CASSQGLAGVGETQYF.